The clone carrying this TCR beta chain has a count of ten or more. This record comes from a study of spatial heterogeneity in lung cancer. As for the study in general: The study consistently detected more beta-chain than alpha-chain sequences.

TCRdb independently ran MiXCR on the 5' RACE reads; one entry per CDR3 protein. The sample records roughly 82,000 distinct CDR3 sequences, approximately 12% being singletons. Time point described: sample taken at primary tumor resection. Sequencing covered unsorted whole RNA taken from tumor, nontumor lung or frozen PBMC. Untreated early-stage non-small cell lung cancer patients, 55 to 85 in total, were the donors. The CDR3 is 11 residues long. With 10 bases removed from V and 3 bases from J, the gap between germline ends came to 7 bases. This sequence originates from a male donor with early-stage non-small cell lung cancer. The input for sequencing was PBMCs, taken at surgery. The J gene is TRBJ1-5, the V gene TRBV23-1; no clear D gene. TRBV23-1 is reported as an ORF; its role is uncertain. The CDR3 reads CAIRSNQPQHF. CDR3 coding DNA: TGCGCCATCCGTTCCAATCAGCCCCAGCATTTT.